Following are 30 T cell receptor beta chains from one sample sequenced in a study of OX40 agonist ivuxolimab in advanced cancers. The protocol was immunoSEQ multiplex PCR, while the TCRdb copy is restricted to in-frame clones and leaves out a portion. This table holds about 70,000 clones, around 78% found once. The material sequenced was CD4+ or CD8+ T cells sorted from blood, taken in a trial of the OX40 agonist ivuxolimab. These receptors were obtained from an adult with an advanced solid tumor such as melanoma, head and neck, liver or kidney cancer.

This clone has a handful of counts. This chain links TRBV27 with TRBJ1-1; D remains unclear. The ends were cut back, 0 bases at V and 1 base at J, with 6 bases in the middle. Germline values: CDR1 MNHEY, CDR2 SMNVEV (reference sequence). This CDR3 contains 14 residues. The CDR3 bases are TGTGCCAGCAGTTTATCGGGGAAGAACACTGAAGCTTTCTTT. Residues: CASSLSGKNTEAFF.

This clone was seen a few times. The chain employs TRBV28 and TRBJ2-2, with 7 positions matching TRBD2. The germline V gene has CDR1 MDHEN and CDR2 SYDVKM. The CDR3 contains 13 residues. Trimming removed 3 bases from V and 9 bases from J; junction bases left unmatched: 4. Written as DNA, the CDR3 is TGTGCCAGCAGTTTTGAACTAGCGAGGGAGCTGTTTTTT. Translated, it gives CASSFELARELFF. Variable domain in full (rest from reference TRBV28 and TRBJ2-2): DVKVTQSSRYLVKRTGEKVFLECVQDMDHENMFWYRQDPGLGLRLIYFSYDVKMKEKGDIPEGYSVSREKKERFSLILESASTNQTSMYLCASSFELARELFFGEGSRLTVL.

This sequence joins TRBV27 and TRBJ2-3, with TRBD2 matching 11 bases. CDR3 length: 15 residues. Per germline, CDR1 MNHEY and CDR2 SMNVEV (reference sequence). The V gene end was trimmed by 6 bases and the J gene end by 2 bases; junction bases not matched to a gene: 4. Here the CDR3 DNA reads TGTGCCAGCAGGACTAGCGGGGCTTTCACAGATACGCAGTATTTT. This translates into CASRTSGAFTDTQYF.

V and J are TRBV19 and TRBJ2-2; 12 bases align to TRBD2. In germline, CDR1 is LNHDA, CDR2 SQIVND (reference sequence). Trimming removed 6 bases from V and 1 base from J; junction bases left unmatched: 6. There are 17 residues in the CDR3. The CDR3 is CASSASGRAGNTGELFF. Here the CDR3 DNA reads TGTGCCAGTAGCGCTAGCGGGAGGGCCGGGAACACCGGGGAGCTGTTTTTT. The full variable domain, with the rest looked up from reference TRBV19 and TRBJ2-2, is DGGITQSPKYLFRKEGQNVTLSCEQNLNHDAMYWYRQDPGQGLRLIYYSQIVNDFQKGDIAEGYSVSREKKESFPLTVTSAQKNPTAFYLCASSASGRAGNTGELFFGEGSRLTVL.

The CDR3 region has the DNA TGTGCCAGCAGCCAAGAAGGACAGGTCGCTAACTATGGCTACACCTTC. Protein: CASSQEGQVANYGYTF. The gene calls are TRBV4-2 and TRBJ1-2; 7 bases map to TRBD1. Trimming at V came to 0 bases and at J to 0 bases, leaving 4 bases not matched to a gene. The germline gives CDR1 LGHNA, CDR2 YNFKEQ. This CDR3 has 16 residues.

The CDR3 sequence: CASSLRAEETQYF. The CDR3 DNA reads TGCGCCAGCAGCTTGAGGGCAGAAGAGACCCAGTACTTC. The genes are TRBV5-1 and TRBJ2-5, with D hard to call. Germline V CDR1 and CDR2: SGHRS, YFSETQ. This CDR3 comprises 13 residues. The V end lost 1 base, the J end lost 3 bases, and 7 bases lay between the germline ends.

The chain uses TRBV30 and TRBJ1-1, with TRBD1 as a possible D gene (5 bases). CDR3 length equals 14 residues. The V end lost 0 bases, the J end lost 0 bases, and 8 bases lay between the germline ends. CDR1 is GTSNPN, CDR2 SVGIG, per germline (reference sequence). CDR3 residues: CAWSVGAMNTEAFF. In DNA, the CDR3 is TGTGCCTGGAGTGTAGGGGCGATGAACACTGAAGCTTTCTTT.

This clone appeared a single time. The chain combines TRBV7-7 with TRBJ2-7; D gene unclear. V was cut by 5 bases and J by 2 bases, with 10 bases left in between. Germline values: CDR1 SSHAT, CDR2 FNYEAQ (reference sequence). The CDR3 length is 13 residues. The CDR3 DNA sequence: TGTGCCAGCAGCCGAGAAGGAGCCTACGAGCAGTACTTC. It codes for CASSREGAYEQYF.

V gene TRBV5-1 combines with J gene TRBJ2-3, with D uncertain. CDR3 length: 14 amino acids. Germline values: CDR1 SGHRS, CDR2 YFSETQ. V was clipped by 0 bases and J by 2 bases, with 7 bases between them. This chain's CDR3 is CASSLDVPTDTQYF. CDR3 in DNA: TGCGCCAGCAGCTTGGACGTCCCCACAGATACGCAGTATTTT.

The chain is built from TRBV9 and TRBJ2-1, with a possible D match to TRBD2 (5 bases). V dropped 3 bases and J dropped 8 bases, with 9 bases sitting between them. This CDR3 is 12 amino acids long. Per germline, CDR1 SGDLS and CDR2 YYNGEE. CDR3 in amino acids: CASSALAYEQFF. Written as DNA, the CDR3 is TGTGCCAGCAGCGCCCTAGCCTATGAGCAGTTCTTC.

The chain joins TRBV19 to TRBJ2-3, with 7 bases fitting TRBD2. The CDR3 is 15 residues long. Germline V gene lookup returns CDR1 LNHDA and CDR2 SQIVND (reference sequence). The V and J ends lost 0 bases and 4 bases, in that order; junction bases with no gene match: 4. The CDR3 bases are TGTGCCAGTAGTATAGATCAGCGGGGTTCAGATACGCAGTATTTT. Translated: CASSIDQRGSDTQYF.

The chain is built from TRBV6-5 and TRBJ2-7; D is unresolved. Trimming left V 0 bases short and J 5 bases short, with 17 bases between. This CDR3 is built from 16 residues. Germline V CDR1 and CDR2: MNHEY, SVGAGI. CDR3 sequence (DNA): TGTGCCAGCAGTTACTCGAGAGCTGAGGCAGGAGACGAGCAGTACTTC. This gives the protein CASSYSRAEAGDEQYF.

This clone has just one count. The CDR3, as DNA: TGTGCCAGCAGCGTCCGGGACAGGTCCTACGAGCAGTACTTC. Translating it yields CASSVRDRSYEQYF. The chain links TRBV9 to TRBJ2-7; 8 bases match TRBD1. This CDR3 comprises 14 residues. Per germline, CDR1 SGDLS and CDR2 YYNGEE. V was clipped by 2 bases and J by 1 base; unmatched bases: 2.

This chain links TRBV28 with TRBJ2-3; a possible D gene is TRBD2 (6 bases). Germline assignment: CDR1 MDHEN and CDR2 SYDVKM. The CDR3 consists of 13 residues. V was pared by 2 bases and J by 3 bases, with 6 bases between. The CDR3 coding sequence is TGTGCCAGCAGTTTAGCGGGGACAGATACGCAGTATTTT. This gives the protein CASSLAGTDTQYF. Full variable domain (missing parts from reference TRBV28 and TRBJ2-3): DVKVTQSSRYLVKRTGEKVFLECVQDMDHENMFWYRQDPGLGLRLIYFSYDVKMKEKGDIPEGYSVSREKKERFSLILESASTNQTSMYLCASSLAGTDTQYFGPGTRLTVL.

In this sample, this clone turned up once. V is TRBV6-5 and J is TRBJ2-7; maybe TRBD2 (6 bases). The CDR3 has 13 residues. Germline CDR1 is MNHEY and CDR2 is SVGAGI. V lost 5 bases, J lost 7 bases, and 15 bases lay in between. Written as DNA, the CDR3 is TGTGCCAGCAGTAGGGATAGCGCGGGAGAGCAGTACTTC. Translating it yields CASSRDSAGEQYF.

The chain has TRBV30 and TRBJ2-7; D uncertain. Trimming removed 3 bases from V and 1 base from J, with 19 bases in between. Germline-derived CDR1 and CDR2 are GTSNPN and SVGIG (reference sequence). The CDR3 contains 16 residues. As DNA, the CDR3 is TGTGCCTGGAGAATAGACGGCGAAGGCCTTTCCTACGAGCAGTACTTC. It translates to CAWRIDGEGLSYEQYF.

The CDR3 DNA follows: TGTGCCAGCAGCCTTTTTGGGGTGGTTGAGACCCAGTACTTC. This translates into CASSLFGVVETQYF. V gene TRBV5-5 combines with J gene TRBJ2-5; D remains unclear. The ends were cut back, 4 bases at V and 5 bases at J, with 15 bases in the middle. The germline V gene encodes CDR1 SGHKS and CDR2 YYEKEE (reference sequence). The CDR3 is 14 residues long.

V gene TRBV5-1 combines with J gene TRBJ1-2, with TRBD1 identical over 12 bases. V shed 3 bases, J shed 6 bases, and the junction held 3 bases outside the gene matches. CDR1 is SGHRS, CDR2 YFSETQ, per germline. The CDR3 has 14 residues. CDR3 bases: TGCGCCAGCAGCTGGGGACAGGGGGCCGATGGCTACACCTTC. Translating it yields CASSWGQGADGYTF. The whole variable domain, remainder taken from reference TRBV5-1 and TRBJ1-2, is KAGVTQTPRYLIKTRGQQVTLSCSPISGHRSVSWYQQTPGQGLQFLFEYFSETQRNKGNFPGRFSGRQFSNSRSEMNVSTLELGDSALYLCASSWGQGADGYTFGSGTRLTVV.

Here the CDR3 reads CASSSNRGDTEAFF. CDR3 in DNA: TGTGCCAGCAGTTCCAACAGGGGTGACACTGAAGCTTTCTTT. This chain joins TRBV27 and TRBJ1-1; 7 bases map to TRBD1. This CDR3 is 14 amino acids long. Germline lookup yields CDR1 MNHEY and CDR2 SMNVEV (reference sequence). V gave up 4 bases and J gave up 3 bases; unmatched junction bases: 5.

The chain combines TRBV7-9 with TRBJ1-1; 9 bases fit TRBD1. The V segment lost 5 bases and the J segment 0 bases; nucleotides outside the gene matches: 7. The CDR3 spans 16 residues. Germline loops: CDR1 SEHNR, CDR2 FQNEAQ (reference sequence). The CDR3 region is CASSLTQGALNTEAFF. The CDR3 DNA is TGTGCCAGCAGCCTAACACAGGGGGCCCTGAACACTGAAGCTTTCTTT.

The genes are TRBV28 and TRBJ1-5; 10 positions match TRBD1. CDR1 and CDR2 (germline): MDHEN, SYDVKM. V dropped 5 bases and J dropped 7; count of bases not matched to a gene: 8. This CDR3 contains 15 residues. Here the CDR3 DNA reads TGTGCCAGCAGTCCTTCGACAGGGGGCGGGCAGCCCCAGCATTTT. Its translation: CASSPSTGGGQPQHF.

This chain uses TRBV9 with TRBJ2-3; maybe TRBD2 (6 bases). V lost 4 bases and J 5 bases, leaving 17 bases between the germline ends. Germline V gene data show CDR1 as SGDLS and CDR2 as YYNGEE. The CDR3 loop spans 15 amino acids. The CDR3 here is CASSPGVAVGDTQYF. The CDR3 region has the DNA TGTGCCAGCAGCCCCGGGGTAGCGGTGGGAGATACGCAGTATTTT.

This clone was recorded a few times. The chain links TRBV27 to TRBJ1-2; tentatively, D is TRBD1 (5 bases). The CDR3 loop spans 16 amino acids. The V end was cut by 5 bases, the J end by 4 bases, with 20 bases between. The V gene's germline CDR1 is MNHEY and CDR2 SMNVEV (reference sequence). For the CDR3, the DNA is TGTGCCAGCAGTCTAAAGCCCCTAACAGGAGCCTATGGCTACACCTTC. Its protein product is CASSLKPLTGAYGYTF.

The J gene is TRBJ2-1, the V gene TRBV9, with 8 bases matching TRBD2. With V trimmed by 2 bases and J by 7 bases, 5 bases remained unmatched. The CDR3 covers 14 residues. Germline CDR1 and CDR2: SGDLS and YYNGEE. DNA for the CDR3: TGTGCCAGCAGCGTGCGGACTAGCCTAAATGAGCAGTTCTTC. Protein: CASSVRTSLNEQFF.

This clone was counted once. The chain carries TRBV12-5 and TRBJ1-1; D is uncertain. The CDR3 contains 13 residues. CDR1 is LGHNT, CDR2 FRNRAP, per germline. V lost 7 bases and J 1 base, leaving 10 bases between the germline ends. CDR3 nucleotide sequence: TGTGCTAGTGTTCCGTCGTCGAACACTGAAGCTTTCTTT. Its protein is CASVPSSNTEAFF.

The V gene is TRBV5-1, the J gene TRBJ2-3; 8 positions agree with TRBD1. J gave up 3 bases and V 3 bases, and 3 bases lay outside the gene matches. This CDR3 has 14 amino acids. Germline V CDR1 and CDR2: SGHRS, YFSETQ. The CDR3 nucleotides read TGCGCCAGCAGCTCAGGACAGGGAACAGATACGCAGTATTTT. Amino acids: CASSSGQGTDTQYF.

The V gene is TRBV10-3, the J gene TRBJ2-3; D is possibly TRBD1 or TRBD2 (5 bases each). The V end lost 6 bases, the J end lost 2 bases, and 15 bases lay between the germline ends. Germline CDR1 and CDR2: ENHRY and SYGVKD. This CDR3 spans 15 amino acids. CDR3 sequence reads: CAISQPPGATDTQYF. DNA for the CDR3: TGTGCCATCAGCCAACCCCCCGGGGCCACAGATACGCAGTATTTT.

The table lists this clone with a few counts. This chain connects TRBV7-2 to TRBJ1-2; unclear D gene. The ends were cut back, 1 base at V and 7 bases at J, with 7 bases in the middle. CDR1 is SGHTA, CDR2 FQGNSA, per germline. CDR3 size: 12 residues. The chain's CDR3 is CASSLGGLGYTF. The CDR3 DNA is TGTGCCAGCAGCTTAGGAGGGCTTGGCTACACCTTC.

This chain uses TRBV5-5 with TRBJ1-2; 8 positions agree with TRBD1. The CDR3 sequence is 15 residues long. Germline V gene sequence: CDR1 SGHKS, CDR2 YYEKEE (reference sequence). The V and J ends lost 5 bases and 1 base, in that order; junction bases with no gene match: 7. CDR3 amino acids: CASRSQGALNYGYTF. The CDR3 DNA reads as TGTGCCAGCAGGTCCCAGGGGGCCCTTAACTATGGCTACACCTTC.

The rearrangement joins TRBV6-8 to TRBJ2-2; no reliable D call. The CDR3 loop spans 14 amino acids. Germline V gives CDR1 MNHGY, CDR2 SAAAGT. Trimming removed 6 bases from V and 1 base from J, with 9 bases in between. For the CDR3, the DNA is TGTGCCAGCAGCCGGACGGGGAACACCGGGGAGCTGTTTTTT. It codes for CASSRTGNTGELFF.